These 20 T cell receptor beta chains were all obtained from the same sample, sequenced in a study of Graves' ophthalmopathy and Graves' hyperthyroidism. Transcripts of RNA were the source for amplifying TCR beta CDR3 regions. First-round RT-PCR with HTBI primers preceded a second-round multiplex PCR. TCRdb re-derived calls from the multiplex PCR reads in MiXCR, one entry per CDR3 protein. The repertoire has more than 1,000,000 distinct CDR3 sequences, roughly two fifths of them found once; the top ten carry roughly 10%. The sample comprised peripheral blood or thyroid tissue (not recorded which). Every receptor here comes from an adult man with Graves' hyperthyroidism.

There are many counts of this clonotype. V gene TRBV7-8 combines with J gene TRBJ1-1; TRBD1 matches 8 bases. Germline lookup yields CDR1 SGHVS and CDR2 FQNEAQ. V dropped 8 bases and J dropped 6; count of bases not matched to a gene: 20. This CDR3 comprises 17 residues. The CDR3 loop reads CASRSLGQEPLDSEAFF. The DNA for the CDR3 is TGTGCCAGCCGCTCCTTGGGACAGGAACCATTGGACTCTGAAGCTTTCTTT.

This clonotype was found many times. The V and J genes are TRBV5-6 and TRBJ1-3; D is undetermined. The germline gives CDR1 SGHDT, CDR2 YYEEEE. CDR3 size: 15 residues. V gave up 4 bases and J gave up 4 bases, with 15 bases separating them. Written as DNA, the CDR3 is TGTGCCAGCAGCCCGGGAACCGCGTCCGGAAACACCATATATTTT. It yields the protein CASSPGTASGNTIYF.

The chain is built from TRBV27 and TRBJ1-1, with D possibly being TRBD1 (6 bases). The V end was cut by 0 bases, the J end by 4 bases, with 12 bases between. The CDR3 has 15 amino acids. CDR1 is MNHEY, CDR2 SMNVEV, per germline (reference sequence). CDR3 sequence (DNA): TGTGCCAGCAGTTTATCGGGGGGGCTCTCCACTGAAGCTTTCTTT. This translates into CASSLSGGLSTEAFF.

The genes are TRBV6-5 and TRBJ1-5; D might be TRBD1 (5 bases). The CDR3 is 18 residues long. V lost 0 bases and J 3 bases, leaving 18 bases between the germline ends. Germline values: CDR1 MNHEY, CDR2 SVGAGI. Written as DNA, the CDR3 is TGTGCCAGCAGTTACTCGGGACCTCCGGAGGGGAACAATCAGCCCCAGCATTTT. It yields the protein CASSYSGPPEGNNQPQHF.

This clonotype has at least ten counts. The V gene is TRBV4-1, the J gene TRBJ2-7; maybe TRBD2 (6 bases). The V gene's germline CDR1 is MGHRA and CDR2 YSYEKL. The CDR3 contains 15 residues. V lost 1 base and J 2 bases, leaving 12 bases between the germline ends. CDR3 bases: TGCGCCAGCAGCCAAGTTCGCGGGGAGACCTACGAGCAGTACTTC. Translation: CASSQVRGETYEQYF.

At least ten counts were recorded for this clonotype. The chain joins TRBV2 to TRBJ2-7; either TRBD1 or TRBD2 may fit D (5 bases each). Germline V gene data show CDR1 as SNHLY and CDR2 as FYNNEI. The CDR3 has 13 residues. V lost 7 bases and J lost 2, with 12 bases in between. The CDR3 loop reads CASTRDGPYEQYF. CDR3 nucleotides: TGTGCCAGCACCCGGGACGGACCCTACGAGCAGTACTTC.

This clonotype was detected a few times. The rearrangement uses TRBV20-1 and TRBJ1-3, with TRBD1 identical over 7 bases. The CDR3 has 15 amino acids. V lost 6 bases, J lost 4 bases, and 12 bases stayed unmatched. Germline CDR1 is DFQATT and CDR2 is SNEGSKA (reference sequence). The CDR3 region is CSAPGQPGAGNTIYF. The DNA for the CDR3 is TGCAGTGCCCCGGGACAGCCTGGGGCCGGAAACACCATATATTTT.

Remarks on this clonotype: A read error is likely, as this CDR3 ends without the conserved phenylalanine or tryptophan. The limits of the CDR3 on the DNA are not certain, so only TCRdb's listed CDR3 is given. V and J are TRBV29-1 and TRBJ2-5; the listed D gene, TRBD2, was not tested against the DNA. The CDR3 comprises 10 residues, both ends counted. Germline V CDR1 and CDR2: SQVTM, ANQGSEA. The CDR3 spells CSVEESGKGL.

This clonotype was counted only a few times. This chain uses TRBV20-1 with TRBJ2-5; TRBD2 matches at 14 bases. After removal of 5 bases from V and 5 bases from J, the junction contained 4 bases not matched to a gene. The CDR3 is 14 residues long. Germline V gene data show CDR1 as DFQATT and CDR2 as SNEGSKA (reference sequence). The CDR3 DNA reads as TGCAGTGCTTCGGGACTAGCGGGAGATGAGACCCAGTACTTC. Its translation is CSASGLAGDETQYF.

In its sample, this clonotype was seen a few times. The DNA of the CDR3 is TGTGCCAGCAGTTTAAGTTTTCGTGTTTACGAGCAGTACTTC. Translating gives CASSLSFRVYEQYF. The V gene is TRBV12-3 or TRBV12-4, the J gene TRBJ2-7; D is unresolved. Trimming removed 2 bases from V and 4 bases from J, with 12 bases in between. CDR3 length: 14 residues.

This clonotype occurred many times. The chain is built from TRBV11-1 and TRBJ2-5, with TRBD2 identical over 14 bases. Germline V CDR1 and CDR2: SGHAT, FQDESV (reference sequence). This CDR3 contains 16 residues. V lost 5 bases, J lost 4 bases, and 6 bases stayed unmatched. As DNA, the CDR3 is TGTGCCAGCAGCGACCGACTAGCGGGGGGGCCAGAGACCCAGTACTTC. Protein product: CASSDRLAGGPETQYF.

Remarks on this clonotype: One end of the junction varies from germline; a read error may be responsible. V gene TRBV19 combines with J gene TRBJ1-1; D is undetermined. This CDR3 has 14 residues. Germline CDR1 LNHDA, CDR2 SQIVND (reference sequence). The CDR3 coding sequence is TGTGCCAGTAGTAGCGGTGCCGCTGACACTGAAACTTTCTTT. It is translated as CASSSGAADTETFF.

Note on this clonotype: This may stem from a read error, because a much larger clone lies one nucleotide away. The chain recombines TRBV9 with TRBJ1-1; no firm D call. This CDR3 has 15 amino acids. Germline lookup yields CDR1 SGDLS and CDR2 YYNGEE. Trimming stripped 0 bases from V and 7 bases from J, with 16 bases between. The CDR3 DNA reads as TGTGCCAGCAGCGTAGAATCGGGGTTTCACATTGAAGCTTTCTTT. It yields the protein CASSVESGFHIEAFF.

This CDR3 is CASSGTGESTEAFF. The CDR3 coding sequence is TGTGCCAGCAGTGGGACAGGGGAGAGTACTGAAGCTTTCTTT. V gene TRBV6-1 combines with J gene TRBJ1-1, with TRBD1 identical over 9 bases. CDR1 is MNHNS and CDR2 is SASEGT in the germline V gene. This CDR3 is 14 amino acids long. Losses at the gene ends were 4 bases for V and 5 bases for J; bases not matched to a gene: 5.

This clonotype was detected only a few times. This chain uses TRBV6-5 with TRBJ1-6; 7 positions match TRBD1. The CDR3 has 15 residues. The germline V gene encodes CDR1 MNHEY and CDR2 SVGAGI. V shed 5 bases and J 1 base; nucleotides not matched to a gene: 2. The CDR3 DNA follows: TGTGCCAGCAGTACAGGGGTTTCCTATAATTCACCCCTCCACTTT. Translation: CASSTGVSYNSPLHF.

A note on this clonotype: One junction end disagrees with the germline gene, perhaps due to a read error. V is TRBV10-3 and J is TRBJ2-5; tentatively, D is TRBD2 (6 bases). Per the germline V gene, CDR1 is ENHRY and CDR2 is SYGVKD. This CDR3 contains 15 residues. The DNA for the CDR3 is TGCGCCATCAGTGTCCAGCCGGGAGAAGGAGGGACCCAGTACTTC. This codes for CAISVQPGEGGTQYF.

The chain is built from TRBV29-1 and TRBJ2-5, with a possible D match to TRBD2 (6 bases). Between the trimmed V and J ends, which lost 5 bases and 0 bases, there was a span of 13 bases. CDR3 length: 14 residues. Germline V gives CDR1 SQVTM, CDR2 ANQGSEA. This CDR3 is CSVSAGGYQETQYF. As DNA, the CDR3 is TGCAGCGTTAGTGCTGGAGGGTACCAAGAGACCCAGTACTTC.

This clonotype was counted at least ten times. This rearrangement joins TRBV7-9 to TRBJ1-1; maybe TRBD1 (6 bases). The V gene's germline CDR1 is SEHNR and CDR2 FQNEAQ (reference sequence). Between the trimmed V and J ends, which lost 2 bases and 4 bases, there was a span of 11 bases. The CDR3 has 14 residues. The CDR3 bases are TGTGCCAGCAGCTTAAAAGGGGGTGGCACTGAAGCTTTCTTT. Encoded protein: CASSLKGGGTEAFF.

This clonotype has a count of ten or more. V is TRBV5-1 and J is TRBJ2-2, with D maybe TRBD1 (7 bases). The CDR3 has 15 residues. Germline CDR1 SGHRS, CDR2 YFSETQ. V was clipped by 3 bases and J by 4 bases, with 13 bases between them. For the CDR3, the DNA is TGCGCCAGCAGCTCGGACAGGCGGGGCACCGGGGAGCTGTTTTTT. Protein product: CASSSDRRGTGELFF.

This chain's CDR3 is CAITSGRSNQPQHF. The CDR3 region has the DNA TGTGCCATCACTAGCGGGAGGAGCAATCAGCCCCAGCATTTT. The chain is built from TRBV10-3 and TRBJ1-5; D remains unclear. Trimming removed 7 bases at V and 1 base at J, with 11 bases between. The CDR3 is 14 amino acids. Germline CDR1 ENHRY, CDR2 SYGVKD.